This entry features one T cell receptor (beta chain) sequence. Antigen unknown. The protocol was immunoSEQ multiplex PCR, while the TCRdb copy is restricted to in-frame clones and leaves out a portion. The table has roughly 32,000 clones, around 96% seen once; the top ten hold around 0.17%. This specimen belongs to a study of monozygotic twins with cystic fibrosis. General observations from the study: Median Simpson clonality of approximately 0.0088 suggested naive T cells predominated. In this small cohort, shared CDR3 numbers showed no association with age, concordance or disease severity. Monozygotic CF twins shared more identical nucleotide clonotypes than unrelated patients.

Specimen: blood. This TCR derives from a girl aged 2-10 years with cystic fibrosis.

The CDR3 DNA reads as TGTGCCAGCACCAGAGGGAACACTGAAGCTTTCTTT. Protein: CASTRGNTEAFF. This rearrangement joins TRBV2 to TRBJ1-1, with D unresolved. The CDR3 covers 12 residues. Per germline, CDR1 SNHLY and CDR2 FYNNEI. The germline V and J ends were trimmed by 7 bases and 1 base, with 7 bases remaining between them.